These 20 T cell receptor beta chains came from one sample sequenced in a study of circulating CD8 cells and anti-PD-1 response in melanoma. Each library started from roughly 16 ng of total RNA using the QIAseq Immune Repertoire TCR panel. TCRdb re-analysed the reads in MiXCR, keeping a single row per CDR3 protein. This table holds more than 1,000 distinct CDR3 sequences, roughly a tenth found once. Sorting of live CD3+CD8+TCRalphabeta+ cells by PD-1 and/or TIGIT gave four subsets. Sequenced here: CD8+ T cells from PBMCs, sampled at baseline or after one month of anti-PD-1 therapy (not recorded which). Receptors were obtained from a human donor with melanoma.

In this sample, this clonotype is large (0.1 to 1%). The chain couples TRBV21-1 to TRBJ2-5; the table assigns TRBD1, which was not confirmed against the DNA. TRBV21-1 is noted as a pseudogene. The CDR3 is made up of 16 amino acids. DNA of the CDR3: TGTGCCAGCAGCACCCAAGAGACAGGCGACCAAGAGACCCAGTACTTC. It specifies CASSTQETGDQETQYF.

This clonotype is labeled as large (0.1 to 1%). This chain joins TRBV2 and TRBJ1-5, with D unclear. The germline V gene encodes CDR1 SNHLY and CDR2 FYNNEI. The CDR3 spans 14 residues. The V end lost 0 bases, the J end lost 5 bases, and 8 bases lay between the germline ends. The CDR3 sequence is CASSEARGYQPQHF. The CDR3 DNA reads TGTGCCAGCAGTGAAGCGCGCGGGTATCAGCCCCAGCATTTT.

This clonotype ranks as medium-sized (0.01 to 0.1%). The CDR3 is CASSLTLQPYNEQFF. CDR3 nucleotides: TGTGCCAGCAGCTTAACCCTACAGCCCTACAATGAGCAGTTCTTC. The V and J genes are TRBV7-3 and TRBJ2-1; no clear D. V lost 0 bases and J lost 2, with 8 bases in between. The germline V gene encodes CDR1 SGHTA and CDR2 FQGTGA. The CDR3 has 15 amino acids.

By sample share, this clonotype is large (0.1 to 1%). The gene calls are TRBV9 and TRBJ2-1, with D uncertain. In germline, CDR1 is SGDLS, CDR2 YYNGEE. CDR3 length equals 14 residues. Trimming shortened V by 1 base and J by 6 bases, and 11 bases separated the two germline ends. CDR3 in DNA: TGTGCCAGCAGCGTATTCCCAGCAGCCAATGAGCAGTTCTTC. The encoded protein is CASSVFPAANEQFF.

This clonotype showed up just a few times. The V gene is TRBV5-5, the J gene TRBJ1-5; 7 nucleotides match TRBD1. This CDR3 is 15 amino acids long. Trimming removed 5 bases from V and 1 base from J; junction bases left unmatched: 6. Germline-derived CDR1 and CDR2 are SGHKS and YYEKEE (reference sequence). CDR3 in DNA: TGTGCCAGCAGTTGGGACAGCCCGAGCAATCAGCCCCAGCATTTT. Translated, it gives CASSWDSPSNQPQHF.

By share, this clonotype ranks as medium-sized. The CDR3 region is CASSVGNTEAFF. In DNA, the CDR3 is TGTGCCAGTAGTGTCGGGAACACTGAAGCTTTCTTT. The V and J genes are TRBV19 and TRBJ1-1; D is uncertain. CDR3 length: 12 amino acids. V lost 5 bases and J 1 base, leaving 5 bases between the germline ends. Per germline, CDR1 LNHDA and CDR2 SQIVND (reference sequence).

Relative to its sample, this clonotype is medium-sized. The V gene is TRBV4-1, the J gene TRBJ2-7; possibly TRBD2 for D (5 bases). V was trimmed by 4 bases and J by 0 bases, leaving 13 bases between them. The CDR3 consists of 15 residues. The germline gives CDR1 MGHRA, CDR2 YSYEKL. Here the CDR3 reads CASSRVPGVSYEQYF. CDR3 coding DNA: TGCGCCAGCAGCCGCGTCCCCGGGGTCTCCTACGAGCAGTACTTC.

This clonotype is judged medium-sized. V usage is TRBV4-3 and J usage is TRBJ1-6; TRBD1 is a possible D gene (5 bases). The CDR3 contains 15 residues. V was shortened by 1 base and J by 5 bases, with 9 bases between the two germline ends. Germline assignment: CDR1 LGHNA and CDR2 YSLEER. CDR3: CASSQGRGNNSPLHF. The CDR3 DNA sequence: TGCGCCAGCAGCCAAGGTCGGGGGAATAATTCACCCCTCCACTTT.

This clonotype is labeled medium-sized. This chain links TRBV19 with TRBJ2-5; 7 positions agree with TRBD1. This CDR3 region has 15 residues. V lost 6 bases, J lost 4 bases, and 11 bases stayed unmatched. Germline lookup yields CDR1 LNHDA and CDR2 SQIVND (reference sequence). The CDR3 bases are TGTGCCAGTAGGGGTCTGACAGGGTCGGCAGAGACCCAGTACTTC. It codes for CASRGLTGSAETQYF. The full variable domain, completed using reference TRBV19 and TRBJ2-5, is DGGITQSPKYLFRKEGQNVTLSCEQNLNHDAMYWYRQDPGQGLRLIYYSQIVNDFQKGDIAEGYSVSREKKESFPLTVTSAQKNPTAFYLCASRGLTGSAETQYFGPGTRLLVL.

By share of the sample, this clonotype is medium-sized. This chain links TRBV27 with TRBJ1-6; TRBD1 might be the D (5 bases). Germline CDR1 MNHEY, CDR2 SMNVEV (reference sequence). Trimming shortened V by 6 bases and J by 10 bases, and 25 bases separated the two germline ends. The CDR3 spans 17 residues. The CDR3 DNA reads TGTGCCAGCAGCCTACTTGGGGGAGGGACGGCCACATCACCCCTCCACTTT. This encodes CASSLLGGGTATSPLHF.

In its sample, this clonotype is large. The chain recombines TRBV7-2 with TRBJ1-1, with 7 bases fitting TRBD1. Germline V CDR1 and CDR2: SGHTA, FQGNSA. The CDR3 has 14 amino acids. V lost 0 bases to trimming and J lost 10 bases; unmatched junction nucleotides: 8. The CDR3 DNA reads TGTGCCAGCAGCTTAGCGCGAGGGACAGCTCGAGCTTTCTTT. Translation gives CASSLARGTARAFF.

This clonotype is medium-sized by share. V and J are TRBV19 and TRBJ1-3; D is ambiguous. In germline, CDR1 is LNHDA, CDR2 SQIVND (reference sequence). The V gene lost 4 bases and the J gene lost 0 bases, with 7 bases spanning the gap. CDR3 length: 14 residues. CDR3 sequence reads: CASSTLISGNTIYF. The CDR3 nucleotides read TGTGCCAGTAGTACGTTAATCTCTGGAAACACCATATATTTT.

This clonotype is medium-sized in the sample. V and J are TRBV2 and TRBJ1-5, with D possibly being TRBD1 (5 bases). The CDR3 totals 14 residues. V lost 7 bases, J lost 0 bases, and 10 bases lay in between. The V gene's germline CDR1 is SNHLY and CDR2 FYNNEI. CDR3 sequence: CASTGLDSNQPQHF. In nucleotides, the CDR3 is TGTGCCAGCACGGGACTCGATAGCAATCAGCCCCAGCATTTT.

This clonotype is large within its sample. The chain joins TRBV27 to TRBJ1-5; possible D gene TRBD1, 5 bases. Trimming took 2 bases from V and 2 from J, leaving 10 bases between them. The V gene's germline CDR1 is MNHEY and CDR2 SMNVEV (reference sequence). This CDR3 is 15 amino acids long. The CDR3 nucleotides read TGTGCCAGCAGTTTAGGGGGAAATGGCAATCAGCCCCAGCATTTT. Protein sequence: CASSLGGNGNQPQHF.

By frequency in the sample, this clonotype is large. The V and J genes are TRBV12-3 or TRBV12-4 and TRBJ2-1; D is possibly TRBD1 (6 bases). The CDR3 length is 11 residues. V lost 6 bases and J lost 11, with 11 bases in between. The CDR3 region is CASSQGLKQFF. DNA for the CDR3: TGTGCCAGCAGCCAGGGGTTAAAGCAGTTCTTC.

The genes are TRBV28 and TRBJ2-1; 15 bases are a match to TRBD2. This CDR3 spans 17 amino acids. Germline-derived CDR1 and CDR2 are MDHEN and SYDVKM. V was clipped by 4 bases and J by 6 bases; unmatched bases: 7. CDR3 loop: CASSSGLAGGWGNEQFF. Written as DNA, the CDR3 is TGTGCCAGCAGTTCGGGACTAGCGGGAGGTTGGGGCAATGAGCAGTTCTTC.

This clonotype is categorized as medium-sized (0.01 to 0.1%). The V call is TRBV5-4, the J call TRBJ2-5, with D possibly being TRBD2 (6 bases). Trimming removed 4 bases from V and 4 bases from J, with 17 bases in between. Germline lookup yields CDR1 SGHNT and CDR2 YYREEE (reference sequence). CDR3 size: 15 residues. In DNA form, the CDR3 reads TGTGCCAGCAGCCTGGGTTTCGGGGGAGGAGAGACCCAGTACTTC. It is translated as CASSLGFGGGETQYF.

This clonotype is deemed medium-sized. The rearrangement uses TRBV5-6 and TRBJ1-1; the D gene is possibly TRBD1 (5 bases). Germline V gene sequence: CDR1 SGHDT, CDR2 YYEEEE. The CDR3 extends over 14 amino acids. V was shortened by 4 bases and J by 1 base, with 11 bases between the two germline ends. The CDR3 bases are TGTGCCAGCAGCCTGCCCAGGGAGAACACTGAAGCTTTCTTT. Amino acid sequence: CASSLPRENTEAFF.

By sample fraction, this clonotype is medium-sized. This rearrangement joins TRBV12-3 or TRBV12-4 to TRBJ2-3; D gene unclear. This CDR3 is built from 13 residues. V dropped 5 bases and J dropped 0 bases, with 6 bases sitting between them. The DNA of the CDR3 is TGTGCCAGCAGTCCCTCTAGCACAGATACGCAGTATTTT. Protein: CASSPSSTDTQYF.

By its share, this clonotype is medium-sized. The rearrangement joins TRBV6-2 or TRBV6-3 to TRBJ1-2; D ambiguous. The CDR3 is 13 amino acids. Germline V gene data show CDR1 as MNHEY and CDR2 as SVGEGT. V was cut by 6 bases and J by 6 bases, with 14 bases left in between. This CDR3 reads CASSSGELHGYTF. The CDR3 DNA is TGTGCCAGCAGCTCAGGCGAACTACATGGCTACACCTTC.